This record covers a single T cell receptor beta chain. This clonotype was seen a handful of times. Its antigen target is currently unknown. Base quality data are lacking; no much larger clone is found one base away. The library was obtained by RT-PCR. Sequencing was performed on a NextSeq 550. In-frame beta chains were kept once TCRdb had trimmed the public reads at Q25 with fastp and called clones with MiXCR. CDR3 protein sequences are deduplicated, and each keeps its most common genes and DNA. The sample table records about 40,000 distinct CDR3 sequences; more than 30% of these occur just once. 72% of the sample comes from the top ten. These data belong to a study of patients and donors after allogeneic stem cell transplantation (dated by TCRdb to 2018 to 2021). This TCR was recovered from a human donor who was either an allogeneic HSCT recipient or a stem cell or donor lymphocyte infusion donor (not recorded which). It is not recorded whose cells these are; they may come from a transplant donor. Sequencing was done on a sample of blood, either unsorted or a sorted T cell fraction (not recorded which).

CDR3 loop: CASSQVVVHRYSGANVLTF. The nucleotide sequence is TGCGCCAGCAGCCAAGTTGTAGTCCACAGGTACTCTGGGGCCAACGTCCTGACTTTC. Here the chain combines TRBV4-1 and TRBJ2-6; TRBD1 is a possible D gene, resting on 5 matching bases. Its CDR3 holds 19 amino acids, cysteine through phenylalanine. Left in the record is the CDR3 DNA by itself, 57 bases read in frame from the first base. The germline V gene provides CDR1 MGHRA and CDR2 YSYEKL. The junction carries 16 bases between V and J, which are trimmed by 1 base and 0 bases respectively.